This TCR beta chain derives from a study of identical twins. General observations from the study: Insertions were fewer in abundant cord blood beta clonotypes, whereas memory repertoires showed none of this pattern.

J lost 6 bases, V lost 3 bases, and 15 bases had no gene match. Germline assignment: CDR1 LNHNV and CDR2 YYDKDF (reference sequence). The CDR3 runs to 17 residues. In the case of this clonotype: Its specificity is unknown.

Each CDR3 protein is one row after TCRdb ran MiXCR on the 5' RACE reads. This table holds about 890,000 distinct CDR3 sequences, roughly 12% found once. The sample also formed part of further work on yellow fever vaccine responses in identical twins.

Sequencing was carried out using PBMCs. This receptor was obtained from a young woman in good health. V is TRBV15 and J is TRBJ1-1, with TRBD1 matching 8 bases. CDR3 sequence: CATSRLDRGASMSEAFF. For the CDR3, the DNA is TGTGCCACCAGCAGGCTCGACAGGGGAGCCTCCATGTCTGAAGCTTTCTTT.